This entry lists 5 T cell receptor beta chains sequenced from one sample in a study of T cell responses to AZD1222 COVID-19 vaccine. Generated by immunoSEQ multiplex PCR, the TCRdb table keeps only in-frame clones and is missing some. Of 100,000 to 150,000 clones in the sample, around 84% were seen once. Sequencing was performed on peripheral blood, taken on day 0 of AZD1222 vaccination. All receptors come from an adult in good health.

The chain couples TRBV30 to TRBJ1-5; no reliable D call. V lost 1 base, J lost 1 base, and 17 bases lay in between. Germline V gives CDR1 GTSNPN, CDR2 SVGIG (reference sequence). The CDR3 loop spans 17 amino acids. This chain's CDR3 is CAWSGQGRGRSNQPQHF. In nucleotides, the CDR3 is TGTGCCTGGAGTGGGCAAGGACGGGGAAGAAGCAATCAGCCCCAGCATTTT. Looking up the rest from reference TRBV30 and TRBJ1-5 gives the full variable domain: SQTIHQWPATLVQPVGSPLSLECTVEGTSNPNLYWYRQAAGRGLQLLFYSVGIGQISSEVPQNLSASRPQDRQFILSSKKLLLSDSGFYLCAWSGQGRGRSNQPQHFGDGTRLSIL.

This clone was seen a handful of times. The CDR3: CAWSVRDRGRFGYTF. CDR3 nucleotides: TGTGCCTGGAGTGTACGCGACAGGGGAAGGTTTGGCTACACCTTC. The chain links TRBV30 to TRBJ1-2, with 8 bases fitting TRBD1. This CDR3 is built from 15 residues. V lost 0 bases, J lost 7 bases, and 10 bases stayed unmatched. In germline, CDR1 is GTSNPN, CDR2 SVGIG (reference sequence). Supplemented by reference TRBV30 and TRBJ1-2, the full variable domain reads SQTIHQWPATLVQPVGSPLSLECTVEGTSNPNLYWYRQAAGRGLQLLFYSVGIGQISSEVPQNLSASRPQDRQFILSSKKLLLSDSGFYLCAWSVRDRGRFGYTFGSGTRLTVV.

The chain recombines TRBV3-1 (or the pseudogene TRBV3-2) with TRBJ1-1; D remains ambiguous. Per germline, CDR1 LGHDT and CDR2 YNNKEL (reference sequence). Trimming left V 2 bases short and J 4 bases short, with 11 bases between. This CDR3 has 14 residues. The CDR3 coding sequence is TGTGCCAGCAGCCAAAGAGGGTCACGCACTGAAGCTTTCTTT. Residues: CASSQRGSRTEAFF.

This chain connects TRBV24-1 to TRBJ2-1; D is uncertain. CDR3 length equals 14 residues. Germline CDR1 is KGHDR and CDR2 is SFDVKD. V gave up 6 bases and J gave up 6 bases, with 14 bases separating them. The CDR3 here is CATSRSDGINEQFF. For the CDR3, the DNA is TGTGCCACCAGTAGGTCAGATGGCATCAATGAGCAGTTCTTC.

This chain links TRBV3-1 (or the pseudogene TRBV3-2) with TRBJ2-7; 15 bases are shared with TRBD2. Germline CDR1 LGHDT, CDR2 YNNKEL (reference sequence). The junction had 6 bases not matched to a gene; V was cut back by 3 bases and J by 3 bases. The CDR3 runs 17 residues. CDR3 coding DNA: TGTGCCAGCAGCCAGGCGGGACTAGCGGGGGGATACTACGAGCAGTACTTC. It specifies CASSQAGLAGGYYEQYF.